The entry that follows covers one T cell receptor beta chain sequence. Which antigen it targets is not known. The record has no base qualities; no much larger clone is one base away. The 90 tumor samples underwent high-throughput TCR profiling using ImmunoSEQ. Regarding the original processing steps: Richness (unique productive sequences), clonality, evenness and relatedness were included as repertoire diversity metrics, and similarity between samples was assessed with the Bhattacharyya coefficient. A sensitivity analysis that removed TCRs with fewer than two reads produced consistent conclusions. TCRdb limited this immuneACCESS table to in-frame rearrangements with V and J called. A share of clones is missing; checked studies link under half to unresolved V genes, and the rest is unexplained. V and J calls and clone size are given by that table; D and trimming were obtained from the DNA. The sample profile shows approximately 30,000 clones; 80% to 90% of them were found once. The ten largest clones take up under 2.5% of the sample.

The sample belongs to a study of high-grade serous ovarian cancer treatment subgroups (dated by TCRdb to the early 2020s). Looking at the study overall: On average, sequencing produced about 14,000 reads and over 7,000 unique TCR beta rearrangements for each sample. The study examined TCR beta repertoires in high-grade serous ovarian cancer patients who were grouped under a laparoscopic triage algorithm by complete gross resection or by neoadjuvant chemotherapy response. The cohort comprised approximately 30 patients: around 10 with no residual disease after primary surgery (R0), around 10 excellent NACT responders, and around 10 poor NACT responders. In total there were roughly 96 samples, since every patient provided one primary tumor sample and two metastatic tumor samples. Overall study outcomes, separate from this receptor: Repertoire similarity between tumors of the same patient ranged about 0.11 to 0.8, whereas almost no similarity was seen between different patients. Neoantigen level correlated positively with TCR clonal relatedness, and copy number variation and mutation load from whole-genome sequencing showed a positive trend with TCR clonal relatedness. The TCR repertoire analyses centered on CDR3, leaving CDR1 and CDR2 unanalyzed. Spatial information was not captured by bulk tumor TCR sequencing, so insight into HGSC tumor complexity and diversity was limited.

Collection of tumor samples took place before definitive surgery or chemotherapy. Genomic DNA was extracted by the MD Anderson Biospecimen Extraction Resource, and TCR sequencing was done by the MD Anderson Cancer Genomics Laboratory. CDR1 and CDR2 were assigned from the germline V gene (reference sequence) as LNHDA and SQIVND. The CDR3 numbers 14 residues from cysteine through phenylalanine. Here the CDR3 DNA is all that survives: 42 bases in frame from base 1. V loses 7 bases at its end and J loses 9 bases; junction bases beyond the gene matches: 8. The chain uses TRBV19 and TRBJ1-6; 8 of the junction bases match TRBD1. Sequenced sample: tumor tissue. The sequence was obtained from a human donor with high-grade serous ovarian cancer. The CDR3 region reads CASIGTGQSSPLHF. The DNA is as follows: TGTGCCAGTATTGGGACAGGACAGTCTTCACCCCTCCACTTT.